Shown below are 15 T cell receptor beta chains from a single sample sequenced in a study of T cells expressing NK-cell markers. Reanalyzing the 5' RACE reads, TCRdb keeps one entry per CDR3 protein, without DNA. Reported are about 550,000 distinct CDR3 sequences; the ten largest clones contain under 4.5%. The sample consisted of blood T cells: a sorted CD56 or NKG2C T cell subset, CD4+ or CD8+ T cells, or bulk PBMC T cells (not recorded which). The receptors derive from a man younger than 30 in good health.

This chain connects TRBV20-1 to TRBJ2-5; there is no DNA to check the TCRdb D call of TRBD1. Germline CDR1 reads DFQATT; CDR2 reads SNEGSKA (reference sequence). The CDR3 totals 12 residues. The chain's CDR3 is CSAPDRGIDQYF.

The CDR3 loop reads CASSSDPADTQYF. The chain couples TRBV2 to TRBJ2-3; lacking DNA, the TRBD1 call made by TCRdb goes unchecked. The CDR3 is 13 residues long. Germline V gene sequence: CDR1 SNHLY, CDR2 FYNNEI.

The chain joins TRBV20-1 to TRBJ2-1; there is no DNA to check the TCRdb D call of TRBD2. In germline, CDR1 is DFQATT, CDR2 SNEGSKA (reference sequence). This CDR3 contains 16 residues. This CDR3 reads CSARDQSDSLGDEQFF.

The chain couples TRBV3-1 to TRBJ2-2; there is no DNA to check the TCRdb D call of TRBD2. CDR3 size: 15 residues. Germline V lookup: CDR1 LGHDT, CDR2 YNNKEL (reference sequence). CDR3 residues: CASSPTSGTGGELFF.

The rearrangement uses TRBV9 and TRBJ1-4; absent DNA, TCRdb's TRBD1 call cannot be checked. Germline V gene data show CDR1 as SGDLS and CDR2 as YYNGEE. This CDR3 spans 15 amino acids. CDR3 loop: CASSPPGVPNEKLFF.

The genes are TRBV5-1 and TRBJ1-1; TCRdb gives TRBD1 as the D gene, but with no DNA this cannot be confirmed. The CDR3 loop spans 14 amino acids. Germline CDR1 SGHRS, CDR2 YFSETQ. CDR3 in amino acids: CASSPGPKNTEAFF.

This chain uses TRBV12-3 or TRBV12-4 with TRBJ2-2; the TRBD1 assignment by TCRdb is unverifiable without DNA. The CDR3 covers 15 residues. The CDR3: CASRQTQGSTGELFF.

This sequence joins TRBV20-1 and TRBJ2-5; TCRdb outputs TRBD1, but without DNA this stays unchecked. This CDR3 spans 17 amino acids. Germline loops: CDR1 DFQATT, CDR2 SNEGSKA (reference sequence). CDR3 region: CSAPGQGAEGVQETQYF.

The chain links TRBV12-3 or TRBV12-4 to TRBJ2-6; lacking DNA, the TRBD1 call made by TCRdb goes unchecked. This CDR3 has 17 residues. CDR3 sequence reads: CASSFQGGKSGANVLTF.

This CDR3 reads CASSLSLLASGRYEQYF. The genes are TRBV28 and TRBJ2-7; TCRdb's D gene call, TRBD2, goes unchecked for lack of DNA. In germline, CDR1 is MDHEN, CDR2 SYDVKM. The CDR3 has 17 residues. The full variable domain, completed using reference TRBV28 and TRBJ2-7, is DVKVTQSSRYLVKRTGEKVFLECVQDMDHENMFWYRQDPGLGLRLIYFSYDVKMKEKGDIPEGYSVSREKKERFSLILESASTNQTSMYLCASSLSLLASGRYEQYFGPGTRLTVT.

This chain links TRBV3-1 with TRBJ2-1; the TRBD1 assignment by TCRdb is unverifiable without DNA. The CDR3 is made up of 17 amino acids. Germline V lookup: CDR1 LGHDT, CDR2 YNNKEL (reference sequence). The chain's CDR3 is CASSPTRGGRSYNEQFF.

The chain carries TRBV5-1 and TRBJ2-2; there is no DNA to check the TCRdb D call of TRBD1. Germline lookup yields CDR1 SGHRS and CDR2 YFSETQ. The CDR3 covers 18 residues. The CDR3 spells CASSPGVLRSPQAGELFF.

This chain uses TRBV20-1 with TRBJ2-7. There are 13 residues in the CDR3. Looked up from germline, CDR1 is DFQATT and CDR2 is SNEGSKA (reference sequence). The CDR3 reads CSARVLTTTGQYF.

This CDR3 is CASSLEGLAGVVSYNEQFF. V gene TRBV12-3 or TRBV12-4 combines with J gene TRBJ2-1; TCRdb lists TRBD2, though no DNA is available to test this call. CDR3 size: 19 residues.

The chain employs TRBV18 and TRBJ2-5. The germline CDR1 and CDR2 sequences are KGHSH and LQKENI. The CDR3 runs 19 residues. CDR3 loop: CASSPPTLAGPGNPETQYF.